This T cell receptor (beta chain) was profiled in a study of T-cell memory formation after mild COVID-19. Whole-study context: TCR clustering was largely donor specific.

TCRdb called the 5' RACE reads again in MiXCR, with one record for every CDR3 protein. The sample carries a few hundred thousand distinct CDR3 sequences, 15% to 20% recorded once. Broader study findings: For second-wave clones that peaked at day 37, SARS-CoV-2 specificity went unverified. Memory from before infection featured some responding clones, which suggests cross-reactive memory joined.

Trimming took 2 bases from V and 3 from J, leaving 16 bases between them. CDR1 is LGHNA and CDR2 is YSLEER in the germline V gene. The CDR3 covers 16 residues. A remark on this clonotype: The antigen remains unidentified.

The origin of this receptor is a man between 18 and 29 years old who had mild COVID-19 (a few samples of this study predate the infection). Cell type and time point are not known. The sequenced material came from PBMCs or a T cell subset sorted from them (not recorded which). This sequence joins TRBV4-3 and TRBJ1-1; TRBD1 is a possible D gene (6 bases). The DNA for the CDR3 is TGCGCCAGCAGCCAAAAATACAGGGAAAAGGACACTGAAGCTTTCTTT. Its protein is CASSQKYREKDTEAFF.